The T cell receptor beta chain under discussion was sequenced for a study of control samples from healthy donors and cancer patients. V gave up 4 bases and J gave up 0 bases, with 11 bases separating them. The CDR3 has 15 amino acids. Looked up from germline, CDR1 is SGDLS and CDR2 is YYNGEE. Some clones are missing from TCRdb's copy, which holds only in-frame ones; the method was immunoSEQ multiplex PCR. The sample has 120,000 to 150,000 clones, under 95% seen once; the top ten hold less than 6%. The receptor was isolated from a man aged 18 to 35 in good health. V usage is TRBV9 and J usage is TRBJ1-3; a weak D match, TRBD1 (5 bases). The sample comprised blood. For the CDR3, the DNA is TGTGCCAGCAGCATAGGGGACCGCTCTGGAAACACCATATATTTT. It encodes CASSIGDRSGNTIYF.